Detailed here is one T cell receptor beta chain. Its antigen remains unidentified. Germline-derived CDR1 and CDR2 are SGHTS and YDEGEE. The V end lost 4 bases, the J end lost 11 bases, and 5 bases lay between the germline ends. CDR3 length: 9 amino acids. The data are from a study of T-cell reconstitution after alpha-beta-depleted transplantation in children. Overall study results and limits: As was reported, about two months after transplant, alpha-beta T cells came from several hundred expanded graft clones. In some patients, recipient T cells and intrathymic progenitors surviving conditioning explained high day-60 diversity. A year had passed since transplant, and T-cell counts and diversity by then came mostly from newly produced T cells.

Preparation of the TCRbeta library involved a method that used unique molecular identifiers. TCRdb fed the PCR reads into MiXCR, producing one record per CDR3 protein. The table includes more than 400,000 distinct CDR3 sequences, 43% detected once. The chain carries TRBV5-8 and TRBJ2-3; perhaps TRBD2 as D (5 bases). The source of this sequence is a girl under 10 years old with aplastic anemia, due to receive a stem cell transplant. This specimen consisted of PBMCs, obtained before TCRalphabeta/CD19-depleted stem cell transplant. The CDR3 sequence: CASSGGQYF. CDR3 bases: TGTGCCAGCAGCGGAGGGCAGTATTTT.